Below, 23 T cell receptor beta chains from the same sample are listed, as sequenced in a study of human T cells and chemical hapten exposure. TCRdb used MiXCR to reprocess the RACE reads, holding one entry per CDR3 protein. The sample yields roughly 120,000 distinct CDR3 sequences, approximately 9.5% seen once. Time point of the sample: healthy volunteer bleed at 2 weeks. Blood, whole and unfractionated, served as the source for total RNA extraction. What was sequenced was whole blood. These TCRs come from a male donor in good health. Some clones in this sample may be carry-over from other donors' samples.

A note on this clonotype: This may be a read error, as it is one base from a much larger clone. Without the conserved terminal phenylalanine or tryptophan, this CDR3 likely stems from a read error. This CDR3 is CASSHRRPTGQETQYL. DNA for the CDR3: TGTGCCAGCAGCCACCGAAGGCCGACAGGACAAGAGACCCAGTACCTC. This chain uses TRBV3-1 with TRBJ2-5; possible D gene TRBD1, 6 bases. Germline CDR1 reads LGHDT; CDR2 reads YNNKEL (reference sequence). The V end lost 3 bases, the J end lost 2 bases, and 16 bases lay between the germline ends. CDR3 length equals 16 residues.

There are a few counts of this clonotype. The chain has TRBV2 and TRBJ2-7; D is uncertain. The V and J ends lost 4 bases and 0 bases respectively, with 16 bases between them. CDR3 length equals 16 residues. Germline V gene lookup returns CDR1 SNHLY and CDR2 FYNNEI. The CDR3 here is CASSVTSDGDSYEQYF. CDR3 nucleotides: TGTGCCAGCAGTGTAACTTCGGACGGTGACTCCTACGAGCAGTACTTC.

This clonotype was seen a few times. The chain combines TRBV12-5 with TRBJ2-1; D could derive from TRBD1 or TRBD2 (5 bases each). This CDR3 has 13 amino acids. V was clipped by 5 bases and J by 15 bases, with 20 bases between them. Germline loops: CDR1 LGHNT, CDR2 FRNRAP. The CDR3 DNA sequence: TGTGCTAGTGGTACCACCGGGACCCCAAACGCGTTCTTC. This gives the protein CASGTTGTPNAFF.

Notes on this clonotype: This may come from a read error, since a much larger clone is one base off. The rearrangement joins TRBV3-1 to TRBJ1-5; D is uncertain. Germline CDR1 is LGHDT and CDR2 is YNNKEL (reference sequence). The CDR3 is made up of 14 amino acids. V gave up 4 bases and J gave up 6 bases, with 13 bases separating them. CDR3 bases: TGTGCCAGCAGCCCTGACCTACGAAGTCAGCCCCAGCATTTT. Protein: CASSPDLRSQPQHF. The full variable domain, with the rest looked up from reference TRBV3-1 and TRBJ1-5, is DTAVSQTPKYLVTQMGNDKSIKCEQNLGHDTMYWYKQDSKKFLKIMFSYNNKELIINETVPNRFSPKSPDKAHLNLHINSLELGDSAVYFCASSPDLRSQPQHFGDGTRLSIL.

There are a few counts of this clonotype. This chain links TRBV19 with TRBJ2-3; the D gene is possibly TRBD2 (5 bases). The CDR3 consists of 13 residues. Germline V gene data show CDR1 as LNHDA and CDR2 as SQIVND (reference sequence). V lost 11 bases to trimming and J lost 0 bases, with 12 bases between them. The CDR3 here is CAAREPSTDTQYF. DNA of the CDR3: TGTGCCGCGAGGGAGCCTAGCACAGATACGCAGTATTTT.

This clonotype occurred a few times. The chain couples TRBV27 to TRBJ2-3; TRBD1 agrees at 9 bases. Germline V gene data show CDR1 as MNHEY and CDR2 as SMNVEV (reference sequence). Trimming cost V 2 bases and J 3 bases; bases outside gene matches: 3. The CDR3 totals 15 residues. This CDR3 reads CASSLTDRGTDTQYF. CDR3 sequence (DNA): TGTGCCAGCAGTTTAACGGACAGGGGTACAGATACGCAGTATTTT.

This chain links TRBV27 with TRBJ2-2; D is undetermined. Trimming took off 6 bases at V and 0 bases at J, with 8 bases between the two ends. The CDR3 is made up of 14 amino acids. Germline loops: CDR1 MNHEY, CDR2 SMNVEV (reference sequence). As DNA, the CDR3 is TGTGCCAGCAGGCCCGACTCGAACACCGGGGAGCTGTTTTTT. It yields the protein CASRPDSNTGELFF.

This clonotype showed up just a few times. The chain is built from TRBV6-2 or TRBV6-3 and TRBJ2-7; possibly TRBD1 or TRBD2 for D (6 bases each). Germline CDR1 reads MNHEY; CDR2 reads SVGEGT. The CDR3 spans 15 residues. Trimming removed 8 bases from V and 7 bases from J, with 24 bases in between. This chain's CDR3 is CASQGILAGPAEQYF. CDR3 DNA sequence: TGTGCCAGCCAGGGGATACTAGCCGGGCCTGCGGAGCAGTACTTC.

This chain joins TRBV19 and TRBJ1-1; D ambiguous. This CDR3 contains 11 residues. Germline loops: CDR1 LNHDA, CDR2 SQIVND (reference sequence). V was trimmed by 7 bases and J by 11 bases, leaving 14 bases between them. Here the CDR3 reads CASTSHDGAFF. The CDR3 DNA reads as TGTGCCAGTACCTCACACGACGGGGCTTTCTTT.

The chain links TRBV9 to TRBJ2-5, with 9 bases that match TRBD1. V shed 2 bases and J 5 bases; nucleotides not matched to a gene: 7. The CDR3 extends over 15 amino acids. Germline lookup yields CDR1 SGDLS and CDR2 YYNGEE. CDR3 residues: CASSVGQGIFETQYF. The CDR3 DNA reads TGTGCCAGCAGCGTTGGACAGGGGATTTTTGAGACCCAGTACTTC.

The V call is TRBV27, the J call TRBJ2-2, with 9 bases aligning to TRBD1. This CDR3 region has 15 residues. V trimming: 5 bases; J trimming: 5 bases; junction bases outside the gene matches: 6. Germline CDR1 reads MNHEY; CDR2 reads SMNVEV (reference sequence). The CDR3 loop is CASSQRQGGTGELFF. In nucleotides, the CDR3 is TGTGCCAGCAGTCAACGACAGGGGGGGACCGGGGAGCTGTTTTTT.

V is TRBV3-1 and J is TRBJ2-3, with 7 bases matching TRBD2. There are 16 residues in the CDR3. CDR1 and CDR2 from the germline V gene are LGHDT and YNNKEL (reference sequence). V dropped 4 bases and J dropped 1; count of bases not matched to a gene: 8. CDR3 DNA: TGTGCCAGCAGCCTCCAGCGGGGAGGGGGCACAGATACGCAGTATTTT. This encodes CASSLQRGGGTDTQYF.

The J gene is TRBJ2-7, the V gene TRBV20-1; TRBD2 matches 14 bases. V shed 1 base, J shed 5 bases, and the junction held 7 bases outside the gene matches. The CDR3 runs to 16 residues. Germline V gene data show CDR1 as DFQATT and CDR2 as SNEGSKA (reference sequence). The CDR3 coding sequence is TGCAGTGCTAGAGGGCGGGGACTAGCGGGAGCCCACGAGCAGTACTTC. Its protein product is CSARGRGLAGAHEQYF.

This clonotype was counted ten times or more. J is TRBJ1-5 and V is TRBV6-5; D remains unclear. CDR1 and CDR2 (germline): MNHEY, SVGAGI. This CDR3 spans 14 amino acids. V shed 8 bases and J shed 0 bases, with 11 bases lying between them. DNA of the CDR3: TGTGCCAGCGGGCGGTCCTATAGCAATCAGCCCCAGCATTTT. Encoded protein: CASGRSYSNQPQHF.

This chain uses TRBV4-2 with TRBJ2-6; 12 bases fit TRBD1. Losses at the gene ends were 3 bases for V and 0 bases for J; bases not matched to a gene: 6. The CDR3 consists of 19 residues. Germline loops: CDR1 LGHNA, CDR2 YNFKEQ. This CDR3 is CASSQGQGAVNSGANVLTF. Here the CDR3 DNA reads TGTGCCAGCAGCCAGGGACAGGGGGCCGTGAACTCTGGGGCCAACGTCCTGACTTTC.

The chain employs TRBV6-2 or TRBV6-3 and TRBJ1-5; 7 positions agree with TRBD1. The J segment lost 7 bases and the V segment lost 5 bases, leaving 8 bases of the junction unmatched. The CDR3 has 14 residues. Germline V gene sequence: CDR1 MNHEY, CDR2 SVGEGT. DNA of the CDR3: TGTGCCAGCAGTCTTCGGACAGGAAGGCAGCCCCAGCATTTT. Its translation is CASSLRTGRQPQHF.

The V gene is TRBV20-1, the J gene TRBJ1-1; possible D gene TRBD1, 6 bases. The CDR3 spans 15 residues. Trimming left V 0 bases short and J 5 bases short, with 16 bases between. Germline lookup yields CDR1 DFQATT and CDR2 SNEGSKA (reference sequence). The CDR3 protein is CSARDREGGRTEAFF. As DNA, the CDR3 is TGCAGTGCTAGAGACCGGGAAGGGGGAAGGACTGAAGCTTTCTTT.

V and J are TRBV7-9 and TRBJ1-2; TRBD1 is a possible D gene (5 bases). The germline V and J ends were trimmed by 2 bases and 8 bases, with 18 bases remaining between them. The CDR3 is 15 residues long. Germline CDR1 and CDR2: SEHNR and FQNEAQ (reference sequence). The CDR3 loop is CASSLSPGAEGGYTF. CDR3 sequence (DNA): TGTGCCAGCAGCTTATCTCCCGGGGCGGAGGGCGGCTACACCTTC.

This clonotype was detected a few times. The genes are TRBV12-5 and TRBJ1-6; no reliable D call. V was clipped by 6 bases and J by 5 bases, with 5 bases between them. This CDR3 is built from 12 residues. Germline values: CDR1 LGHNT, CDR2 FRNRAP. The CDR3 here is CASGNNNSPLHF. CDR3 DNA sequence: TGTGCTAGTGGGAATAATAATTCACCCCTCCACTTT.

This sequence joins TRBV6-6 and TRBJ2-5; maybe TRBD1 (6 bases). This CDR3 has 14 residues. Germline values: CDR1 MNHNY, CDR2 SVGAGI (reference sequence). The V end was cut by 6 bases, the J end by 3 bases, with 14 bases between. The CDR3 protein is CASRTNRDEETQYF. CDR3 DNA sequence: TGTGCCAGCAGAACCAACAGGGACGAAGAGACCCAGTACTTC.

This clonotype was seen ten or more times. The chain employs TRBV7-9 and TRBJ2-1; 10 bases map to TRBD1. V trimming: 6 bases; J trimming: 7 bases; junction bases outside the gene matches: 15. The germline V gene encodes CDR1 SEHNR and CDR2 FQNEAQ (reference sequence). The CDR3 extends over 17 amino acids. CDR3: CASRNIGTGAQENEQFF. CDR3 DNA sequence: TGTGCCAGCAGAAATATTGGGACAGGGGCCCAAGAAAATGAGCAGTTCTTC.

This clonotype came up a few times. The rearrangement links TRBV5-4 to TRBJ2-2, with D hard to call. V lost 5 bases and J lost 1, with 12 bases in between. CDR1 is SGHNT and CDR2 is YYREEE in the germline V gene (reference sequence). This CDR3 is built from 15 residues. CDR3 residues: CASRGELGNTGELFF. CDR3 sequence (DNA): TGTGCCAGCAGGGGTGAATTAGGGAACACCGGGGAGCTGTTTTTT.

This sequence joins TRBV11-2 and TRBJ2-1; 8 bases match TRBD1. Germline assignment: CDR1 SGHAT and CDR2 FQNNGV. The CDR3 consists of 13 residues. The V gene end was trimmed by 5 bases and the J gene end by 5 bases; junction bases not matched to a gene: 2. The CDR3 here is CASSQGADNEQFF. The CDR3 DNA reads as TGTGCCAGCAGCCAGGGGGCGGACAATGAGCAGTTCTTC. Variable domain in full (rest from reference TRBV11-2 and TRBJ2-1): EAGVAQSPRYKIIEKRQSVAFWCNPISGHATLYWYQQILGQGPKLLIQFQNNGVVDDSQLPKDRFSAERLKGVDSTLKIQPAKLEDSAVYLCASSQGADNEQFFGPGTRLTVL.